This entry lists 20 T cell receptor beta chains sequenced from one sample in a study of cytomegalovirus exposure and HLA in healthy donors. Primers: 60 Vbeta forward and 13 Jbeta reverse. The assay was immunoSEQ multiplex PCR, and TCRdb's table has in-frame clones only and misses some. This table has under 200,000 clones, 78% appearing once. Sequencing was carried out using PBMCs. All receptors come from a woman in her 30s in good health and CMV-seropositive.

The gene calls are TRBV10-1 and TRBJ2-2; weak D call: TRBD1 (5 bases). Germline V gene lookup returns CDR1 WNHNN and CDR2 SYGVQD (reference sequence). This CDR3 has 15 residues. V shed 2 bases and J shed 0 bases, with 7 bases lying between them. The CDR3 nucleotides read TGCGCCAGCAGTGAGGGGGCAGCGAACACCGGGGAGCTGTTTTTT. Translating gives CASSEGAANTGELFF.

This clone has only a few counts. The CDR3 coding sequence is TGTGCCAGCAGCCTAAGGACAGGGTCCGGGGAGCTGTTTTTT. As protein: CASSLRTGSGELFF. The chain joins TRBV7-6 to TRBJ2-2, with TRBD1 identical over 8 bases. The germline CDR1 and CDR2 sequences are SGHVS and FNYEAQ. With V trimmed by 5 bases and J by 6 bases, 5 bases remained unmatched. The CDR3 loop spans 14 amino acids.

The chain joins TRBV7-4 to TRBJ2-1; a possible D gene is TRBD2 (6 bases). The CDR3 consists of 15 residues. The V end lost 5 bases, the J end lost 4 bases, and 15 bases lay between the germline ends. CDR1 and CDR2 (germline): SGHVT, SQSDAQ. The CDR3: CASSLRGIFYNEQFF. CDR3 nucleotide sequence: TGTGCCAGCAGCCTCCGGGGGATCTTTTACAATGAGCAGTTCTTC.

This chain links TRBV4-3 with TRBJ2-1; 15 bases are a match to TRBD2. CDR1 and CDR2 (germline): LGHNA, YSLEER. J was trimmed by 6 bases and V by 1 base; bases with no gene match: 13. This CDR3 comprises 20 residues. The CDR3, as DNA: TGCGCCAGCAGCCAAGTCTACGGGACTAGCGGGAGGAGCCCCCCCAATGAGCAGTTCTTC. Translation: CASSQVYGTSGRSPPNEQFF.

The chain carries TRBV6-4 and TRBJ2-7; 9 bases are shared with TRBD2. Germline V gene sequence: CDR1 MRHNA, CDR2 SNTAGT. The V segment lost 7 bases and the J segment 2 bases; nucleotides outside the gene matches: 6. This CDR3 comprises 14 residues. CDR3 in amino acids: CASKAGGPPYEQYF. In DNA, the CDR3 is TGTGCCAGCAAGGCGGGGGGGCCGCCCTACGAGCAGTACTTC.

CDR3 amino acids: CASSLLPRVRQYF. The CDR3 bases are TGTGCCAGCAGTTTACTTCCGCGAGTGCGGCAGTACTTC. The chain employs TRBV27 and TRBJ2-5; D is uncertain. The V end lost 2 bases, the J end lost 11 bases, and 15 bases lay between the germline ends. The CDR3 has 13 residues. The germline V gene encodes CDR1 MNHEY and CDR2 SMNVEV (reference sequence).

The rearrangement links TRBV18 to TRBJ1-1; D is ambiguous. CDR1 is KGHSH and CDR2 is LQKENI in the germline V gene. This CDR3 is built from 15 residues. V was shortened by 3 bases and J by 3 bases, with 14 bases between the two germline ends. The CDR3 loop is CASSPSGGGDTEAFF. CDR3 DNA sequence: TGTGCCAGCTCACCTTCGGGAGGTGGGGACACTGAAGCTTTCTTT.

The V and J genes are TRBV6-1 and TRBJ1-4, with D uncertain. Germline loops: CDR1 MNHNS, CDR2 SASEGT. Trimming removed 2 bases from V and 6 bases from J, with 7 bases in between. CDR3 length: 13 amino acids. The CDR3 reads CASSELGDEKLFF. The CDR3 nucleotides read TGTGCCAGCAGTGAACTGGGAGATGAAAAACTGTTTTTT.

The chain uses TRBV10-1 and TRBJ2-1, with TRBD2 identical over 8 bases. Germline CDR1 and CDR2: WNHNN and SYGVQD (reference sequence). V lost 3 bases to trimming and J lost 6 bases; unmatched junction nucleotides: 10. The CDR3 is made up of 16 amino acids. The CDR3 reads CASSDPGTRGGNEQFF. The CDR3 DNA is TGCGCCAGCAGTGACCCAGGGACCCGGGGGGGCAATGAGCAGTTCTTC.

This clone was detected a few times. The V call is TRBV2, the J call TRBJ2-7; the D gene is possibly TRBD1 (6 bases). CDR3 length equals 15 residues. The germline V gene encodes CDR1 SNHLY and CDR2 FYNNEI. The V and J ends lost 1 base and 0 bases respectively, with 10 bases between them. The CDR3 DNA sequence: TGTGCCAGCAGTGAAGGAGCGGACAGCTCCTACGAGCAGTACTTC. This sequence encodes CASSEGADSSYEQYF. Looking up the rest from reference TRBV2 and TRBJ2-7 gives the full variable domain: EPEVTQTPSHQVTQMGQEVILRCVPISNHLYFYWYRQILGQKVEFLVSFYNNEISEKSEIFDDQFSVERPDGSNFTLKIRSTKLEDSAMYFCASSEGADSSYEQYFGPGTRLTVT.

The CDR3 region is CASTRVGGVQETQYF. The CDR3 DNA is TGTGCCAGCACACGGGTCGGGGGGGTCCAAGAGACCCAGTACTTC. The rearrangement joins TRBV6-1 to TRBJ2-5, with TRBD2 matching 8 bases. The V segment lost 7 bases and the J segment 1 base; nucleotides outside the gene matches: 8. Germline loops: CDR1 MNHNS, CDR2 SASEGT. CDR3 length: 15 amino acids.

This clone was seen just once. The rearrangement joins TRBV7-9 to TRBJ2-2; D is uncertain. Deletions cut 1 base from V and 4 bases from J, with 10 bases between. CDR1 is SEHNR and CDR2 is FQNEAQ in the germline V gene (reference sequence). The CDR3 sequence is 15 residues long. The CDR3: CASSLGGPGTGELFF. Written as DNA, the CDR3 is TGTGCCAGCAGCTTAGGAGGTCCGGGCACCGGGGAGCTGTTTTTT.

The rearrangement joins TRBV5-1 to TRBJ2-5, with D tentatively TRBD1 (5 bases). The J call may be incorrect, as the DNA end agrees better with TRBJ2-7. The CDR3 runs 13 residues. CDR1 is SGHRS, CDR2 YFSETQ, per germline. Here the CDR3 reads CASSSGSVDEQYF. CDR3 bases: TGCGCCAGCAGCTCAGGGTCCGTTGACGAGCAGTACTTC.

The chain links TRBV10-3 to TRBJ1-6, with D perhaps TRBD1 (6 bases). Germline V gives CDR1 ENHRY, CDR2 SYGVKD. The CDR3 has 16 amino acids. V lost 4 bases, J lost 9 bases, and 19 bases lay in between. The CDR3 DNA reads TGTGCCATCAGTGCATCGACAGGAGGTCCGGGTTCACCCCTCCACTTT. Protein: CAISASTGGPGSPLHF.

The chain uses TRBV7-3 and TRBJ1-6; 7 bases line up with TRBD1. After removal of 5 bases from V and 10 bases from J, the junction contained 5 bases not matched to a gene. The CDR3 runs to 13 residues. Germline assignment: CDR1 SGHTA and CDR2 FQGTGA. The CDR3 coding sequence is TGTGCCAGCAGCCCCACAGGGGAATCACCCCTCCACTTT. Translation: CASSPTGESPLHF.

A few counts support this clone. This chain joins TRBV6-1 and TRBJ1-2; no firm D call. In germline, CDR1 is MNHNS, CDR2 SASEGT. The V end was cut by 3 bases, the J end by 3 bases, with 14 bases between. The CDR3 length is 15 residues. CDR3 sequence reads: CASSDGGLRDYGYTF. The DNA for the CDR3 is TGTGCCAGCAGTGATGGAGGCCTACGAGACTATGGCTACACCTTC.

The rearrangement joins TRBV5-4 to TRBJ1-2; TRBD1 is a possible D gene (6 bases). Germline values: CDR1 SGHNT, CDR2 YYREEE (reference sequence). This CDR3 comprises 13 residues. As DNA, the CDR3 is TGTGGGACCACAGGGCTCGCGAATGGGCGCTACACCTTC. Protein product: CGTTGLANGRYTF.

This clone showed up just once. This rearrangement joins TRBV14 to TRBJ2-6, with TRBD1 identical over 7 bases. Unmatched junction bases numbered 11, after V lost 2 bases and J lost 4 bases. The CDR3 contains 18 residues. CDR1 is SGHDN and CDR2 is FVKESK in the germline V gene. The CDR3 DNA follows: TGTGCCAGCAGCCAATTCGGACAGGCCCCCTCCGGGGCCAACGTCCTGACTTTC. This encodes CASSQFGQAPSGANVLTF.

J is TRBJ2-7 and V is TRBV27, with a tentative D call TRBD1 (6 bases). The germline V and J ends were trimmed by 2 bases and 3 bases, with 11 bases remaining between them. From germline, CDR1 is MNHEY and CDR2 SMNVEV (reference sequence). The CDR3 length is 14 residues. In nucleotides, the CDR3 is TGTGCCAGCAGTTTAGAGGCAGGGGACTACGAGCAGTACTTC. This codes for CASSLEAGDYEQYF.

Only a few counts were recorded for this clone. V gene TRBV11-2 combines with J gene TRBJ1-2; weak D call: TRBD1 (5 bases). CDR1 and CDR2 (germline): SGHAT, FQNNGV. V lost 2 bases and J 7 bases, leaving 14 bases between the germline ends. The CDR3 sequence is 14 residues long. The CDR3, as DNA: TGTGCCAGCAGCTTACCGCAGGGATCTTCTGGCTACACCTTC. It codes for CASSLPQGSSGYTF.